This T cell receptor beta chain was observed in a study of T cells in Graves' hyperthyroidism and ophthalmopathy. Using RNA transcripts as the source, TCR beta CDR3 regions were amplified. The TCR CDR3 was amplified in a first-round RT-PCR using the HTBI primer set. TCRdb re-called the multiplex PCR reads through MiXCR, storing one row per CDR3 protein. The sample consists of about 400,000 distinct CDR3 sequences, 14% to 15% of them appearing once. The sample holds many counts of this clonotype. The V gene's germline CDR1 is SGHAT and CDR2 FQNNGV. V dropped 5 bases and J dropped 2 bases, with 12 bases sitting between them. The CDR3 spans 14 residues.

The specimen was blood. This receptor was obtained from a woman under 40 with Graves' hyperthyroidism. The genes are TRBV11-2 and TRBJ2-5; D might be TRBD1 (5 bases). The CDR3 region is CASSRNSGQETQYF. CDR3 bases: TGTGCCAGCAGCCGTAATTCAGGGCAAGAGACCCAGTACTTC.